The 21 T cell receptor beta chains below all came from one sample that was sequenced in a study of low-dose radiotherapy and immunotherapy resistance in tumors. The time point here: after trial treatment. The treatment: LDRT plus nivolumab, ipilimumab, low-dose cyclophosphamide and aspirin (RACIN trial). Primers targeting TRAV and TRBV primed first-strand cDNA, covering alpha and beta chains. With a V-primer adapter and a constant-region primer, TCRs were amplified for around 21 PCR cycles. One entry per CDR3 protein results from TCRdb running MiXCR on the reads. Seen here are 65,000 to 95,000 distinct CDR3 sequences, 15% to 20% observed once, and the top ten hold roughly 1.5%. Here the sequenced sample was PBMCs, taken after low-dose radiotherapy plus immunotherapy. Receptors were obtained from a male donor with prostate cancer.

This clonotype was seen many times. The V and J genes are TRBV29-1 and TRBJ2-5; D gene ambiguous. V shed 6 bases and J shed 1 base, with 15 bases lying between them. The V gene's germline CDR1 is SQVTM and CDR2 ANQGSEA. This CDR3 is built from 14 residues. CDR3 amino acids: CSVLPRTLQETQYF. The CDR3 DNA sequence: TGCAGCGTCCTCCCCCGGACCCTCCAAGAGACCCAGTACTTC.

This clonotype was counted at least ten times. This chain joins TRBV20-1 and TRBJ2-2; perhaps TRBD2 as D (7 bases). The germline V gene has CDR1 DFQATT and CDR2 SNEGSKA (reference sequence). This CDR3 comprises 14 residues. The V end lost 4 bases, the J end lost 6 bases, and 15 bases lay between the germline ends. Written as DNA, the CDR3 is TGCAGTGCTACCTGGGGGGGCTTCGCCGGGGAGCTGTTTTTT. Encoded protein: CSATWGGFAGELFF.

Many counts were recorded for this clonotype. The V and J genes are TRBV25-1 and TRBJ2-1, with 7 bases identical to TRBD2. V trimming: 1 base; J trimming: 9 bases; junction bases outside the gene matches: 12. Looked up from germline, CDR1 is MGHDK and CDR2 is SYGVNS. The CDR3 runs 16 residues. The CDR3 DNA sequence: TGTGCCAGCAGTGAATGGGATGGGAAGCGGGATGTTGAGCAGTTCTTC. It codes for CASSEWDGKRDVEQFF.

The rearrangement joins TRBV7-2 to TRBJ2-1; D might be TRBD2 (6 bases). The germline gives CDR1 SGHTA, CDR2 FQGNSA. The CDR3 totals 15 residues. V was trimmed by 2 bases and J by 9 bases, leaving 17 bases between them. The CDR3 spells CASSLSWGGMVEQFF. DNA of the CDR3: TGTGCCAGCAGCTTATCGTGGGGCGGGATGGTTGAGCAGTTCTTC. The full variable domain, with the rest looked up from reference TRBV7-2 and TRBJ2-1, is GAGVSQSPSNKVTEKGKDVELRCDPISGHTALYWYRQSLGQGLEFLIYFQGNSAPDKSGLPSDRFSAERTGGSVSTLTIQRTQQEDSAVYLCASSLSWGGMVEQFFGPGTRLTVL.

This clonotype was seen many times. The chain has TRBV29-1 and TRBJ2-5; tentatively, D is TRBD2 (6 bases). From germline, CDR1 is SQVTM and CDR2 ANQGSEA. The CDR3 is 12 residues long. Trimming left V 4 bases short and J 5 bases short, with 11 bases between. The CDR3 bases are TGCAGCGTTGTCCCGGGGAGGGAGACCCAGTACTTC. Encoded protein: CSVVPGRETQYF. Variable domain in full (rest from reference TRBV29-1 and TRBJ2-5): SAVISQKPSRDICQRGTSLTIQCQVDSQVTMMFWYRQQPGQSLTLIATANQGSEATYESGFVIDKFPISRPNLTFSTLTVSNMSPEDSSIYLCSVVPGRETQYFGPGTRLLVL.

In this sample, this clonotype turned up many times. The chain has TRBV28 and TRBJ1-5; 8 positions match TRBD1. Germline CDR1 is MDHEN and CDR2 is SYDVKM. With 4 bases clipped from V and 3 bases from J, the junction kept 11 bases outside the gene matches. The CDR3 has 17 residues. Here the CDR3 reads CASSSPGGRVYNQPQHF. CDR3 nucleotides: TGTGCCAGCAGTTCCCCAGGGGGCAGGGTCTACAATCAGCCCCAGCATTTT. Looking up the rest from reference TRBV28 and TRBJ1-5 gives the full variable domain: DVKVTQSSRYLVKRTGEKVFLECVQDMDHENMFWYRQDPGLGLRLIYFSYDVKMKEKGDIPEGYSVSREKKERFSLILESASTNQTSMYLCASSSPGGRVYNQPQHFGDGTRLSIL.

This clonotype has ten or more counts. The V gene is TRBV9, the J gene TRBJ1-1, with TRBD1 as a possible D gene (5 bases). The length of the CDR3 is 14 residues. V shed 3 bases and J shed 4 bases, with 13 bases lying between them. Germline V gives CDR1 SGDLS, CDR2 YYNGEE. CDR3 nucleotide sequence: TGTGCCAGCAGCGGCAGGGAATTCGGCACTGAAGCTTTCTTT. Translated, it gives CASSGREFGTEAFF.

This clonotype was seen at least ten times. This chain connects TRBV7-3 to TRBJ2-1, with 7 bases that match TRBD2. The CDR3 extends over 15 amino acids. V gave up 8 bases and J gave up 0 bases; unmatched junction bases: 7. Germline V lookup: CDR1 SGHTA, CDR2 FQGTGA. Here the CDR3 reads CASAGGSSSYNEQFF. CDR3 nucleotides: TGTGCCAGCGCCGGGGGGTCAAGCTCCTACAATGAGCAGTTCTTC.

This clonotype was picked up many times. CDR3 nucleotide sequence: TGTGCCAGCAGCTTAAATGCTAACACTGAAGCTTTCTTT. Translated, it gives CASSLNANTEAFF. The V call is TRBV7-9, the J call TRBJ1-1; D remains ambiguous. Per germline, CDR1 SEHNR and CDR2 FQNEAQ (reference sequence). V was cut by 2 bases and J by 2 bases, with 6 bases left in between. The length of the CDR3 is 13 residues. The full variable domain, rest sourced from reference TRBV7-9 and TRBJ1-1, is DTGVSQNPRHKITKRGQNVTFRCDPISEHNRLYWYRQTLGQGPEFLTYFQNEAQLEKSRLLSDRFSAERPKGSFSTLEIQRTEQGDSAMYLCASSLNANTEAFFGQGTRLTVV.

This clonotype was picked up many times. The V and J genes are TRBV4-3 and TRBJ2-2; no reliable D call. The CDR3 spans 12 residues. CDR1 and CDR2 (germline): LGHNA, YSLEER. Between the trimmed V and J ends, which lost 0 bases and 5 bases, there was a span of 1 base. The CDR3 DNA reads TGCGCCAGCAGCCAAGATACCGGGGAGCTGTTTTTT. Translated: CASSQDTGELFF.

This clonotype has at least ten counts. The chain is built from TRBV5-1 and TRBJ2-1; possible D gene TRBD2, 5 bases. This CDR3 comprises 14 residues. From germline, CDR1 is SGHRS and CDR2 YFSETQ. V shed 4 bases and J shed 7 bases, with 15 bases lying between them. The CDR3 DNA reads as TGCGCCAGCAGCAAGGCCCTCTCGGGAAATGAGCAGTTCTTC. This encodes CASSKALSGNEQFF. Supplemented by reference TRBV5-1 and TRBJ2-1, the full variable domain reads KAGVTQTPRYLIKTRGQQVTLSCSPISGHRSVSWYQQTPGQGLQFLFEYFSETQRNKGNFPGRFSGRQFSNSRSEMNVSTLELGDSALYLCASSKALSGNEQFFGPGTRLTVL.

This chain joins TRBV30 and TRBJ2-7; D perhaps matches TRBD1 (6 bases). The length of the CDR3 is 13 residues. Germline V CDR1 and CDR2: GTSNPN, SVGIG (reference sequence). Trimming removed 2 bases at V and 2 bases at J, with 10 bases between. The CDR3 nucleotides read TGTGCCTGGAGTTTAGCAGGGGCCTACGAGCAGTACTTC. Residues: CAWSLAGAYEQYF.

This clonotype was picked up many times. This rearrangement joins TRBV30 to TRBJ2-2; 8 nucleotides align to TRBD1. Unmatched junction bases numbered 4, after V lost 5 bases and J lost 2 bases. CDR3 length equals 14 residues. The germline V gene has CDR1 GTSNPN and CDR2 SVGIG (reference sequence). The CDR3 spells CAWPGQGNTGELFF. The DNA for the CDR3 is TGTGCCTGGCCTGGACAGGGAAACACCGGGGAGCTGTTTTTT. The full variable domain, with the rest looked up from reference TRBV30 and TRBJ2-2, is SQTIHQWPATLVQPVGSPLSLECTVEGTSNPNLYWYRQAAGRGLQLLFYSVGIGQISSEVPQNLSASRPQDRQFILSSKKLLLSDSGFYLCAWPGQGNTGELFFGEGSRLTVL.

This clonotype was counted at least ten times. The rearrangement uses TRBV2 and TRBJ1-5; 7 bases are shared with TRBD1. The V gene's germline CDR1 is SNHLY and CDR2 FYNNEI. CDR3 size: 17 residues. The ends lost 0 bases at V and 0 bases at J; junction bases unmatched: 5. CDR3 residues: CASSEAQGGFSNQPQHF. As DNA, the CDR3 is TGTGCCAGCAGTGAAGCGCAGGGGGGATTTAGCAATCAGCCCCAGCATTTT.

This clonotype was seen many times. The DNA of the CDR3 is TGTGCCAGTAGCCCGACAGGGTCCCACGAGCAGTACTTC. Translated, it gives CASSPTGSHEQYF. The chain recombines TRBV19 with TRBJ2-7; 7 bases fit TRBD1. Germline V gene data show CDR1 as LNHDA and CDR2 as SQIVND (reference sequence). The J segment lost 5 bases and the V segment lost 6 bases, leaving 7 bases of the junction unmatched. The CDR3 is made up of 13 amino acids.

This clonotype was observed many times. The V and J genes are TRBV5-1 and TRBJ2-7; D might be TRBD2 (6 bases). Trimming took 0 bases from V and 2 from J, leaving 12 bases between them. Germline V gene sequence: CDR1 SGHRS, CDR2 YFSETQ. The length of the CDR3 is 15 residues. The CDR3 nucleotides read TGCGCCAGCAGCTTGGCCAGGAGGGCCACCTACGAGCAGTACTTC. Protein: CASSLARRATYEQYF.

This clonotype came up many times. The chain uses TRBV7-9 and TRBJ2-5; no definite D call. The V end lost 3 bases, the J end lost 1 base, and 6 bases lay between the germline ends. The CDR3 runs 13 residues. The V gene's germline CDR1 is SEHNR and CDR2 FQNEAQ (reference sequence). The CDR3 reads CASSFGSQETQYF. The CDR3 DNA follows: TGTGCCAGCAGCTTCGGCAGCCAAGAGACCCAGTACTTC.

In regard to this clonotype: A read error is possible here, since a much larger clone lies one base away. The chain is built from TRBV28 and TRBJ2-1; 10 bases are a match to TRBD2. From germline, CDR1 is MDHEN and CDR2 SYDVKM. The CDR3 covers 15 residues. V trimming: 9 bases; J trimming: 6 bases; junction bases outside the gene matches: 11. CDR3 sequence reads: CARSLAGGFINEQFF. The CDR3 DNA is TGTGCCAGAAGCTTAGCGGGAGGATTTATCAATGAGCAGTTCTTC.

This clonotype has ten or more counts. The chain couples TRBV7-9 to TRBJ2-1; a weak D match, TRBD1 (5 bases). Germline CDR1 and CDR2: SEHNR and FQNEAQ (reference sequence). Trimming cost V 5 bases and J 8 bases, with 10 bases left between them. This CDR3 comprises 12 residues. The CDR3 reads CASSATGDEQFF. The CDR3 region has the DNA TGTGCCAGCAGCGCCACAGGAGATGAGCAGTTCTTC.

This clonotype was detected ten times or more. This rearrangement joins TRBV10-3 to TRBJ2-1; 7 positions match TRBD2. Germline V lookup: CDR1 ENHRY, CDR2 SYGVKD. Germline trimming cut 3 bases from V and 7 bases from J; bases unmatched to any gene: 15. The CDR3 is made up of 17 amino acids. The CDR3 region is CAISDPTSRGRENEQFF. The CDR3 nucleotides are TGTGCCATCAGTGACCCGACCTCCCGCGGGAGAGAGAATGAGCAGTTCTTC.

This clonotype was seen repeatedly, ten times or more. The chain couples TRBV28 to TRBJ1-4, with D hard to call. CDR1 is MDHEN and CDR2 is SYDVKM in the germline V gene. The V and J ends lost 4 bases and 7 bases respectively, with 16 bases between them. The CDR3 loop spans 15 amino acids. CDR3: CASSSAGADGEKLFF. In DNA, the CDR3 is TGTGCCAGCAGTTCTGCAGGTGCGGACGGTGAAAAACTGTTTTTT.